The 16 T cell receptor beta chains given below trace back to one sample, sequenced in a study of blood T cell repertoires in COVID-19. Sequencing used immunoSEQ multiplex PCR; TCRdb keeps in-frame clones, though not all of them. The table lists some 300,000 clones, around 88% of them singletons, with roughly 6.9% in the top ten. What was sequenced was peripheral blood. These receptors were taken from a woman in her twenties or thirties who had recovered from COVID-19.

The J gene is TRBJ2-7, the V gene TRBV5-1; 13 nucleotides align to TRBD2. Germline V CDR1 and CDR2: SGHRS, YFSETQ. V was pared by 4 bases and J by 6 bases, with 10 bases of the junction left unmatched. The CDR3 has 16 residues. The CDR3 nucleotides read TGCGCCAGCAGCCCCACTAGCGGGGGGGCCAGGGGCGAGCAGTACTTC. Amino acids: CASSPTSGGARGEQYF.

The chain employs TRBV24-1 and TRBJ1-2, with 10 bases identical to TRBD1. The germline V gene has CDR1 KGHDR and CDR2 SFDVKD. V gave up 3 bases and J gave up 3 bases; unmatched junction bases: 3. The CDR3 contains 15 residues. The CDR3 bases are TGTGCCACCAGTGATCCCGGGACAGGGGACTATGGCTACACCTTC. It codes for CATSDPGTGDYGYTF.

This clone was counted a single time. The rearrangement links TRBV9 to TRBJ2-3; no clear D. Germline assignment: CDR1 SGDLS and CDR2 YYNGEE. The V and J ends lost 3 bases and 0 bases respectively, with 5 bases between them. There are 13 residues in the CDR3. The CDR3 sequence: CASSGLSTDTQYF. As DNA, the CDR3 is TGTGCCAGCAGCGGTCTGAGCACAGATACGCAGTATTTT.

The chain combines TRBV6-5 with TRBJ2-2; 11 bases fit TRBD1. J lost 8 bases, V lost 6 bases, and 8 bases had no gene match. CDR1 MNHEY and CDR2 SVGAGI come from the germline V gene. This CDR3 is built from 15 residues. The DNA for the CDR3 is TGTGCCAGCAGCCCAGGACAGGGGGCGATGGGGGAGCTGTTTTTT. This gives the protein CASSPGQGAMGELFF.

The chain has TRBV30 and TRBJ2-1; possibly TRBD2 for D (5 bases). CDR3 length equals 11 residues. The V and J ends lost 4 bases and 6 bases respectively, with 7 bases between them. Germline values: CDR1 GTSNPN, CDR2 SVGIG (reference sequence). The CDR3 sequence is CAWTSFNEQFF. CDR3 sequence (DNA): TGTGCCTGGACTAGCTTCAATGAGCAGTTCTTC.

The J gene is TRBJ1-5, the V gene TRBV6-5; TRBD1 aligns across 9 bases. CDR3 size: 14 residues. The germline V gene has CDR1 MNHEY and CDR2 SVGAGI. The V and J ends lost 4 bases and 5 bases, in that order; junction bases with no gene match: 3. CDR3: CASSSGQGYQPQHF. The CDR3 nucleotides read TGTGCCAGCAGTTCGGGACAGGGCTATCAGCCCCAGCATTTT.

This chain links TRBV4-2 with TRBJ1-2; 7 bases are shared with TRBD1. With V trimmed by 1 base and J by 8 bases, 10 bases remained unmatched. Germline V gene data show CDR1 as LGHNA and CDR2 as YNFKEQ. This CDR3 spans 15 amino acids. As DNA, the CDR3 is TGTGCCAGCAGCCAAGCAAGGGGGCAGGAGGCGGGCTACACCTTC. This codes for CASSQARGQEAGYTF.

The rearrangement uses TRBV7-2 and TRBJ2-1, with TRBD1 identical over 7 bases. This CDR3 region has 13 residues. The V segment lost 5 bases and the J segment 9 bases; nucleotides outside the gene matches: 7. Germline loops: CDR1 SGHTA, CDR2 FQGNSA. Here the CDR3 DNA reads TGTGCCAGCAGCCCAGACAGGGATCGTGAGCAGTTCTTC. Translated: CASSPDRDREQFF.

In DNA, the CDR3 is TGTGCCAGCAGCCAAGATCCAGCGGGGGGCGGACATGGTGAGCAGTTCTTC. Protein: CASSQDPAGGGHGEQFF. This chain links TRBV14 with TRBJ2-1, with 9 positions matching TRBD2. Germline values: CDR1 SGHDN, CDR2 FVKESK. With 0 bases clipped from V and 9 bases from J, the junction kept 12 bases outside the gene matches. CDR3 length equals 17 residues.

The rearrangement joins TRBV27 to TRBJ1-3; tentatively, D is TRBD1 (5 bases). The length of the CDR3 is 19 residues. Germline lookup yields CDR1 MNHEY and CDR2 SMNVEV (reference sequence). V dropped 1 base and J dropped 0 bases, with 19 bases sitting between them. In DNA, the CDR3 is TGTGCCAGCAGTTTATTCTTAAGGTCCCCAGGGCTCTCTGGAAACACCATATATTTT. This gives the protein CASSLFLRSPGLSGNTIYF.

This chain links TRBV5-4 with TRBJ1-1; 10 bases map to TRBD1. Trimming cost V 4 bases and J 11 bases; bases outside gene matches: 14. The CDR3 runs 15 residues. The germline gives CDR1 SGHNT, CDR2 YYREEE (reference sequence). The CDR3 protein is CASSPGPGQGVEAFF. The CDR3 region has the DNA TGTGCCAGCAGCCCCGGACCCGGACAGGGGGTGGAGGCTTTCTTT.

The chain joins TRBV7-6 to TRBJ1-3; 12 bases agree with TRBD1. The CDR3 has 16 residues. The germline V gene has CDR1 SGHVS and CDR2 FNYEAQ. V lost 5 bases, J lost 3 bases, and 5 bases stayed unmatched. CDR3 in DNA: TGTGCCAGCAGCCCGGGACAGGGGGCGAATGGAAACACCATATATTTT. Protein sequence: CASSPGQGANGNTIYF.

This clone was observed once. The chain has TRBV28 and TRBJ2-5; 13 nucleotides match TRBD2. The CDR3 covers 15 residues. V lost 6 bases, J lost 10 bases, and 11 bases stayed unmatched. Germline V gene lookup returns CDR1 MDHEN and CDR2 SYDVKM. The chain's CDR3 is CASRWTSGGHVGQYF. CDR3 bases: TGTGCCAGCAGGTGGACTAGCGGGGGCCATGTTGGCCAGTACTTC.

The chain is built from TRBV19 and TRBJ2-5; weak D call: TRBD2 (7 bases). Looked up from germline, CDR1 is LNHDA and CDR2 is SQIVND (reference sequence). V lost 1 base, J lost 5 bases, and 11 bases lay in between. This CDR3 has 14 residues. The CDR3 loop reads CASSIGRGPETQYF. Here the CDR3 DNA reads TGTGCCAGTAGTATAGGGCGGGGGCCGGAGACCCAGTACTTC.

Regarding this clone: Additional DNA sequences in this sample encode the identical CDR3. The J gene is TRBJ2-2, the V gene TRBV18, with TRBD1 matching 8 bases. The trim removed 3 bases at V and 1 base at J, leaving 1 base unmatched. CDR1 KGHSH and CDR2 LQKENI come from the germline V gene. The CDR3 spans 15 residues. CDR3 sequence (DNA): TGTGCCAGCTCACCGGGGACAGGGAACACCGGGGAGCTGTTTTTT. It encodes CASSPGTGNTGELFF.

The chain employs TRBV9 and TRBJ1-1; D not certain. Germline V gene data show CDR1 as SGDLS and CDR2 as YYNGEE. V shed 1 base and J shed 4 bases, with 14 bases lying between them. The CDR3 runs to 15 residues. The CDR3 sequence: CASSVNPYRGTEAFF. CDR3 nucleotide sequence: TGTGCCAGCAGCGTAAATCCGTATCGAGGCACTGAAGCTTTCTTT.